This entry is about one TCR beta chain. In the multiple sclerosis control group, patients were treatment-naive and had stable or active relapsing-remitting disease. CD8+ and CD4+ T cells were negatively isolated; TEMRA cells were FACS-enriched. The sample comes from a study of CD8 T cells in Susac syndrome. A quantity of about 0.5 to 1 ug RNA underwent reverse transcription using random hexamers. TCR beta CDR3 was amplified by immunoSEQ covering 54 Vbeta and 13 Jbeta. TCRdb itself ran the immunoSEQ multiplex PCR reads through MiXCR, one entry per CDR3 protein. The sample includes 160,000 or so distinct CDR3 sequences, approximately 94% of them seen just once. Germline trimming cut 3 bases from V and 4 bases from J; bases unmatched to any gene: 3. CDR1 LGHDT and CDR2 YNNKEL come from the germline V gene (reference sequence). The CDR3 has 15 amino acids.

Material for sequencing was CD4+ T cells from PBMCs. This TCR derives from a human donor with multiple sclerosis. V gene TRBV3-1 combines with J gene TRBJ1-5; 10 bases are a match to TRBD1. The CDR3 reads CASSHGTGANQPQHF. CDR3 DNA: TGTGCCAGCAGCCACGGGACAGGGGCGAATCAGCCCCAGCATTTT.